This TCR beta chain emerged from a study of cytomegalovirus exposure and HLA in healthy donors. Findings and caveats of the study: HLA alleles showed associations with around 15,000 TCR beta sequences in a later analysis, at a 0.05 false discovery rate.

Concerning this clone itself: Its antigen is not known.

The CDR3 has 14 residues. J gave up 9 bases and V 4 bases, and 9 bases lay outside the gene matches. CDR1 is KGHSH, CDR2 LQKENI, per germline. PCR amplification relied on 60 Vbeta primers (plus 13 Jbeta primers). Repertoires were generated with immunoSEQ multiplex PCR, while TCRdb's copy carries only in-frame clones and drops some. This repertoire comprises 150,000 or so clones; its ten largest clones make up about 1.5%. The clonotype comes from a woman between 35 and 50 years old in good health and CMV-seropositive. Sequencing was performed on PBMCs. The chain uses TRBV18 and TRBJ2-1; 7 nucleotides match TRBD1. CDR3: CASSRDRYNGEQFF. For the CDR3, the DNA is TGTGCCAGCTCACGGGACAGATACAATGGTGAGCAGTTCTTC.